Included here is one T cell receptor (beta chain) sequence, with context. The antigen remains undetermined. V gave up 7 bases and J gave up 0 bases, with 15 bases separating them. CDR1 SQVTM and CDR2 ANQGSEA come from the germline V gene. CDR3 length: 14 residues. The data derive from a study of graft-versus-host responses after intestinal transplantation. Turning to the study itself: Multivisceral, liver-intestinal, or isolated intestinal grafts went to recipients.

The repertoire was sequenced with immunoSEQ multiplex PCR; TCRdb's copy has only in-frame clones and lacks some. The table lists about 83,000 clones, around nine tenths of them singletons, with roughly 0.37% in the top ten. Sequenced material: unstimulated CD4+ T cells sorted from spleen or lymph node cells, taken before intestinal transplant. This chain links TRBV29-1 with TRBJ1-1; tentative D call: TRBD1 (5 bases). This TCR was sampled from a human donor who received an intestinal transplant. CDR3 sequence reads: CSGGRRLMNTEAFF. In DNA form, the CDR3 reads TGCAGCGGGGGCAGGAGATTAATGAACACTGAAGCTTTCTTT.